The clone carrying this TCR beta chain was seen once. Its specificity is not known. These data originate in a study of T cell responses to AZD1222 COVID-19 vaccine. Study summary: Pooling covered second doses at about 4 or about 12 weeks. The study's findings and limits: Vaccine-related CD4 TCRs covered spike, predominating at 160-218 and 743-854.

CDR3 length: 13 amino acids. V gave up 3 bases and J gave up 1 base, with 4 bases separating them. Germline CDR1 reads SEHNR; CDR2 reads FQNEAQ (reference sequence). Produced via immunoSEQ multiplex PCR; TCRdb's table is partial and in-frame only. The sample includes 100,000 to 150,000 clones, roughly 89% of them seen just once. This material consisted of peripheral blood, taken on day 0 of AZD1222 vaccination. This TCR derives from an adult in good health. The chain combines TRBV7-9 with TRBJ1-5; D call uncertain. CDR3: CASSLDSNQPQHF. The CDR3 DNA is TGTGCCAGCAGCTTGGACAGCAATCAGCCCCAGCATTTT.